This TCR beta chain was captured by sequencing in a study of vaccination effects on CD4 cells after COVID-19 (dated by TCRdb to between 2021 and 2022). Concerning the study at large: Three convalescent patients were sampled early (day +14) and late (day +241, +227, +161 respectively) after vaccination. The full study included 10 COVID-19 convalescent patients and a handful of SARS-CoV-2-naive healthy vaccine recipients. Cultures from other donors in the study were sequenced using the Oncomine TCR Beta short-read assay on an Illumina iSeq 100. SARS-CoV-2 spike-specific CD4+ TCR repertoires from before and after mRNA vaccination were compared in COVID-19 convalescent patients and in infection-naive vaccine recipients. Across the study, the median time from the second dose to post-vaccine sampling was 72 days (range 14 to 241). Results and caveats for the whole study, not just this receptor: In convalescent patients, the post-vaccine spike-reactive repertoire was composed mainly of new vaccine-induced clones that were largely distinct from infection-induced clones. Clones induced by infection and clones induced by vaccination both contracted markedly at late timepoints after vaccination, which fits with T cell responses waning over time. The study was limited by a small number of convalescent patients and lacked early post-infection timepoints.

To identify antigen-specific CD4+ T cell clonotypes by their expansion, the ViraFEST assay first stimulated PBMC with viral peptide pools and then applied TCR sequencing. After about 10 days of culture, CD4+ T cells were isolated with the EasySep CD4+ T cell isolation kit. Convalescent patients had PCR-confirmed SARS-CoV-2 infection between March and December 2020, before Alpha, Beta and Delta variants emerged in the United States. Participants received two doses of either the BNT162b2 or the mRNA-1273 mRNA SARS-CoV-2 vaccine. A few million PBMC per well were cultured in IMDM with 5% human AB serum, roughly 10 IU/ml IL-2 and gentamicin, plus 10 ug/ml peptides. On days 3 and 7, half of the culture medium was replaced with fresh IL-2-containing medium. Each peptide stimulation condition was cultured in triplicate wells unless otherwise noted. Using Ficoll-Paque Plus gradient centrifugation, PBMC were separated from whole blood and then either used fresh or cryopreserved at -140C. The overlapping peptide pools covered the spike proteins of SARS-CoV-2 and of the common cold coronaviruses HCoV-NL63, HCoV-OC43 and HCoV-229E. The QIAamp micro DNA kit was used to extract genomic DNA from the cultured CD4+ T cells.

The CDR3 starts with the cysteine, ends with the phenylalanine, and has 15 residues. Left in the record is the CDR3 DNA by itself, 45 bases read in frame from the first base. The CDR1 and CDR2 encoded by the germline V gene are MNHEY and SVGAGI. Trimming leaves V shorter by 0 bases and J shorter by 7 bases, with the junction holding 6 bases beyond the gene matches. Only one count was recorded for this clone. Its antigen is currently not known. It has no much larger one-base neighbor in the sample; base qualities were not kept. The library was obtained by the immunoSEQ multiplex PCR assay. DNA from the cultured, isolated CD4+ T cells was subjected to TCR beta CDR3 sequencing. Processing in the source paper ran as follows. The analysis removed non-productive TCR sequences, trimmed reads to the CDR3 region, and retained only CDR3s that were 7 or more amino acids long. Antigen-specific clonotypes were identified using the MANAFEST web app by comparison of expansion in peptide wells against reference cultures. For clones to be considered positive, expansion at FDR<0.05 versus reference and all other wells, an odds ratio above 5, and a frequency above 0.1% in two replicate wells were required. A clonotype was called cross-reactive if it was significantly expanded both in SARS-CoV-2 spike wells and in at least one common cold coronavirus spike condition. CDR3 similarity was assessed by Levenshtein distance using the stringdist R package, and unrooted trees were constructed with ape in R 3.6.1. Sourced from immuneACCESS, this table was stored by TCRdb with only in-frame sequences that have V and J called. A share of the clones is absent; for the studies checked, an unresolved V gene accounts for under half, and the remainder has no known explanation. D and trimming were read from the DNA, whereas the V and J calls and clone size are those reported in that table. The sample table lists under 15,000 clones, about 78% of them with a count of one. Around 17% of the sample is in the top ten clones.

The rearrangement joined TRBV6-5 to TRBJ2-1; 7 bases in the middle match TRBD2. The clonotype comes from a human donor who had a prior SARS-CoV-2 infection. The sample here was CD4+ T cells from PBMCs cultured with SARS-CoV-2 spike peptides, taken after COVID-19 vaccination. The cell subset or site label on this specimen signifies: SARS-CoV-2 spike overlapping peptide pool stimulation. The CDR3 has the sequence CASSYSSGGGNEQFF. The bases read TGTGCCAGCAGTTACTCTTCGGGGGGAGGAAATGAGCAGTTCTTC.